A single TCR beta chain is shown here with its context. The target antigen is unknown. This sample was taken from a study of Ad26.COV2.S vaccination and SARS-CoV-2 variants. Overall study context: A participant enrolled in the COV1001 Ad26.COV2.S trial arm provided the sample. In the study, Ad26.COV2.S was injected intramuscularly once, or twice 56 days apart.

Sequenced by immunoSEQ multiplex PCR; TCRdb stores in-frame clones only, minus some. The sample yields 380,000 or so clones, about 83% seen once. Treatment given: 19 received Ad26.COV2.S at low or high dose, single or two shots; 5 received placebo; per-sample allocation not given. Day 63 following the first vaccine or placebo injection was when the samples were taken. Donor was an adult aged 18-55 years in Boston. Regarding the study as a whole: An underestimation of total T cell responses may have resulted from the TCR breadth and depth analyses.

The CDR3 consists of 16 residues. Per the germline V gene, CDR1 is SNHLY and CDR2 is FYNNEI. V gave up 5 bases and J gave up 4 bases; unmatched junction bases: 13. This clonotype was obtained from a person between 18 and 60 years old who received the Ad26.COV2.S COVID-19 vaccine or a placebo. The source material was peripheral blood, sampled in a trial of Ad26.COV2.S vaccine versus placebo. The chain recombines TRBV2 with TRBJ1-2; 7 bases line up with TRBD1. CDR3 coding DNA: TGTGCCAGCAGTCGACAGGGATTGAGTCAGGGCTATGGCTACACCTTC. It encodes CASSRQGLSQGYGYTF. Using reference TRBV2 and TRBJ1-2 for the parts outside the CDR3, the full variable domain is EPEVTQTPSHQVTQMGQEVILRCVPISNHLYFYWYRQILGQKVEFLVSFYNNEISEKSEIFDDQFSVERPDGSNFTLKIRSTKLEDSAMYFCASSRQGLSQGYGYTFGSGTRLTVV.